This T cell receptor (beta chain) was identified in a study of blood T cell repertoires in COVID-19. The V gene's germline CDR1 is SGDLS and CDR2 YYNGEE. Trimming removed 3 bases at V and 7 bases at J, with 23 bases between. The CDR3 is 16 residues long. The assay was immunoSEQ multiplex PCR, and TCRdb's table has in-frame clones only and misses some. The sample includes some 290,000 clones, almost 90% seen only once; the top ten take around 0.93%. The source is a woman in her 40s with COVID-19, enrolled during active disease. The chain uses TRBV9 and TRBJ2-7; a weak D match, TRBD2 (6 bases). Sequences were obtained from peripheral blood. CDR3 sequence reads: CASSDNLLGGGKEQYF. The CDR3 region has the DNA TGTGCCAGCAGCGATAATCTCCTCGGGGGTGGGAAGGAGCAGTACTTC.